The 26 T cell receptor beta chains given below trace back to one sample, sequenced in a study of CD8 T cells in ankylosing spondylitis. TCRdb re-derived calls from the 5' RACE reads in MiXCR, one entry per CDR3 protein. The data hold some 150,000 distinct CDR3 sequences, with about an eighth observed a single time. Sequencing was done on a sample of blood, either unsorted or a sorted T cell fraction (not recorded which). The receptors originated from a female donor with ankylosing spondylitis or in good health (not recorded which).

In this sample, this clonotype turned up many times. The chain carries TRBV20-1 and TRBJ1-6, with a weak D call TRBD1 (5 bases). Trimming left V 0 bases short and J 6 bases short, with 9 bases between. This CDR3 is built from 14 residues. The germline V gene encodes CDR1 DFQATT and CDR2 SNEGSKA (reference sequence). The CDR3 sequence is CSARERGVNSPLHF. CDR3 nucleotides: TGCAGTGCTAGAGAACGGGGGGTTAATTCACCCCTCCACTTT.

Only a few counts were recorded for this clonotype. The genes are TRBV11-3 and TRBJ2-2; 9 nucleotides line up with TRBD1. Germline V CDR1 and CDR2: SGHNT, YENEEA. The length of the CDR3 is 18 residues. The junction had 14 bases not matched to a gene; V was cut back by 6 bases and J by 3 bases. CDR3 amino acids: CASSILRTGDRDTGELFF. CDR3 in DNA: TGTGCCAGCAGTATACTTCGGACAGGGGACCGGGACACCGGGGAGCTGTTTTTT.

This clonotype was seen more than once but under ten times. V and J are TRBV2 and TRBJ2-5; D perhaps matches TRBD2 (5 bases). This CDR3 is 15 amino acids long. V was clipped by 5 bases and J by 2 bases, with 15 bases between them. The V gene's germline CDR1 is SNHLY and CDR2 FYNNEI. The CDR3 loop reads CASSFTRTPQETQYF. The CDR3 DNA is TGTGCCAGCAGTTTCACTAGGACCCCACAAGAGACCCAGTACTTC. The full variable domain, in which reference TRBV2 and TRBJ2-5 provide the parts outside the CDR3, is EPEVTQTPSHQVTQMGQEVILRCVPISNHLYFYWYRQILGQKVEFLVSFYNNEISEKSEIFDDQFSVERPDGSNFTLKIRSTKLEDSAMYFCASSFTRTPQETQYFGPGTRLLVL.

J is TRBJ2-7 and V is TRBV5-4; TRBD2 is a possible D gene (5 bases). This CDR3 is built from 15 residues. Germline V gene lookup returns CDR1 SGHNT and CDR2 YYREEE (reference sequence). V was shortened by 0 bases and J by 3 bases, with 13 bases between the two germline ends. CDR3 loop: CASSLGGRGLYEQYF. CDR3 in DNA: TGTGCCAGCAGCTTGGGAGGTAGAGGGCTCTACGAGCAGTACTTC.

This clonotype was seen ten or more times. V and J are TRBV5-1 and TRBJ1-3, with 7 bases matching TRBD1. Unmatched junction bases numbered 3, after V lost 3 bases and J lost 6 bases. Germline V gene data show CDR1 as SGHRS and CDR2 as YFSETQ. This CDR3 contains 13 residues. The CDR3, as DNA: TGCGCCAGCAGCTCGGGACAGACAAACACCATATATTTT. Its translation is CASSSGQTNTIYF.

This clonotype was observed many times. The chain combines TRBV4-1 with TRBJ1-1; D gene unclear. Trimming left V 1 base short and J 5 bases short, with 8 bases between. CDR1 is MGHRA, CDR2 YSYEKL, per germline. The CDR3 runs 13 residues. The CDR3: CASSQVRETEAFF. In DNA, the CDR3 is TGCGCCAGCAGCCAAGTGAGGGAGACTGAAGCTTTCTTT.

This clonotype showed up many times. V is TRBV10-3 and J is TRBJ1-4; possible D gene TRBD1, 5 bases. Germline V CDR1 and CDR2: ENHRY, SYGVKD. The CDR3 length is 15 residues. V lost 8 bases to trimming and J lost 0 bases, with 13 bases between them. DNA for the CDR3: TGTGCCATCGGTGGGACCTTCGCAACTAATGAAAAACTGTTTTTT. Translating it yields CAIGGTFATNEKLFF.

This clonotype was detected ten times or more. The rearrangement links TRBV4-1 to TRBJ2-4; 8 positions agree with TRBD2. From germline, CDR1 is MGHRA and CDR2 YSYEKL. CDR3 length: 17 amino acids. J was trimmed by 4 bases and V by 4 bases; bases with no gene match: 12. The CDR3 region is CASSRLAGLPKKNIQYF. The CDR3 nucleotides are TGCGCCAGCAGCCGATTAGCGGGGCTGCCTAAGAAAAACATTCAGTACTTC.

This clonotype was recorded many times. This CDR3 is CASSAGRMNTEAFF. The CDR3 nucleotides are TGCGCCAGCAGCGCGGGACGGATGAACACTGAAGCTTTCTTT. This chain joins TRBV10-1 and TRBJ1-1; the D gene is possibly TRBD1 (5 bases). Germline values: CDR1 WNHNN, CDR2 SYGVQD (reference sequence). The CDR3 is made up of 14 amino acids. Trimming pared 6 bases from V and 0 bases from J, leaving 11 bases between.

This clonotype appeared many times. This chain links TRBV29-1 with TRBJ1-1; the match to TRBD1 covers 7 bases. With 7 bases clipped from V and 0 bases from J, the junction kept 5 bases outside the gene matches. This CDR3 spans 13 amino acids. CDR1 is SQVTM, CDR2 ANQGSEA, per germline. Written as DNA, the CDR3 is TGCAGCGCCTCGGGACAGATGAACACTGAAGCTTTCTTT. Amino acids: CSASGQMNTEAFF.

The table lists this clonotype with many counts. The gene calls are TRBV5-1 and TRBJ1-1; 10 bases map to TRBD1. This CDR3 region has 16 residues. The junction had 12 bases not matched to a gene; V was cut back by 5 bases and J by 5 bases. Germline V gene sequence: CDR1 SGHRS, CDR2 YFSETQ. The CDR3 spells CASSRPGTGVNTEAFF. The CDR3 nucleotides read TGCGCCAGCAGTCGCCCCGGGACAGGGGTAAATACTGAAGCTTTCTTT.

The table lists this clonotype with many counts. V usage is TRBV12-3 or TRBV12-4 and J usage is TRBJ2-1; D is unclear. The V end was cut by 1 base, the J end by 7 bases, with 5 bases between. This CDR3 comprises 12 residues. CDR3 in amino acids: CASSLEPNEQFF. The CDR3 nucleotides are TGTGCCAGCAGTTTAGAGCCAAATGAGCAGTTCTTC.

This clonotype was observed many times. V gene TRBV7-8 combines with J gene TRBJ2-2; no clear D. There are 14 residues in the CDR3. The germline gives CDR1 SGHVS, CDR2 FQNEAQ. Trimming removed 3 bases at V and 2 bases at J, with 7 bases between. The CDR3: CASSFRDNTGELFF. The CDR3 DNA is TGTGCCAGCAGCTTCAGAGACAACACCGGGGAGCTGTTTTTT.

The V call is TRBV5-6, the J call TRBJ2-2; D remains unclear. The CDR3 spans 15 residues. From germline, CDR1 is SGHDT and CDR2 YYEEEE. Trimming left V 6 bases short and J 3 bases short, with 15 bases between. The CDR3 region has the DNA TGTGCCAGCATCCCAAGGACCCGGGACACCGGGGAGCTGTTTTTT. Protein product: CASIPRTRDTGELFF.

This clonotype has a count of ten or more. The chain joins TRBV7-2 to TRBJ2-3; D not certain. CDR3 length: 14 residues. V lost 1 base and J 1 base, leaving 6 bases between the germline ends. CDR1 is SGHTA, CDR2 FQGNSA, per germline. CDR3 residues: CASSLGVRTDTQYF. DNA of the CDR3: TGTGCCAGCAGCTTAGGGGTGCGCACAGATACGCAGTATTTT.

This clonotype was found many times. The chain carries TRBV5-6 and TRBJ1-1; tentatively, D is TRBD1 (6 bases). This CDR3 has 16 amino acids. Germline V gene sequence: CDR1 SGHDT, CDR2 YYEEEE. V was shortened by 4 bases and J by 2 bases, with 18 bases between the two germline ends. CDR3 coding DNA: TGTGCCAGCAGCCCATACAGGGTGACTCTAAACACTGAAGCTTTCTTT. This sequence encodes CASSPYRVTLNTEAFF.

This clonotype occurred many times. The chain carries TRBV6-1 and TRBJ2-2; 8 bases agree with TRBD1. The CDR3 totals 15 residues. V lost 5 bases and J lost 5; bases outside the gene matches: 7. The germline V gene has CDR1 MNHNS and CDR2 SASEGT. This CDR3 is CASSRTGMRTGELFF. DNA of the CDR3: TGTGCCAGCAGTCGGACAGGGATGAGGACCGGGGAGCTGTTTTTT.

This clonotype was seen ten or more times. The chain links TRBV7-2 to TRBJ2-2; no clear D. CDR1 is SGHTA and CDR2 is FQGNSA in the germline V gene. Trimming stripped 0 bases from V and 2 bases from J, with 10 bases between. The CDR3 extends over 16 amino acids. CDR3 region: CASSLAATPNTGELFF. For the CDR3, the DNA is TGTGCCAGCAGCTTAGCAGCAACCCCTAACACCGGGGAGCTGTTTTTT.

This clonotype was observed a few times. The V and J genes are TRBV11-3 and TRBJ2-1; 7 nucleotides line up with TRBD2. V shed 1 base and J 0 bases; nucleotides not matched to a gene: 6. Looked up from germline, CDR1 is SGHNT and CDR2 is YENEEA. The CDR3 covers 17 residues. CDR3: CASSLVGGGGSYNEQFF. The CDR3 nucleotides read TGTGCCAGCAGCTTAGTTGGCGGGGGAGGCTCCTACAATGAGCAGTTCTTC.

The rearrangement uses TRBV9 and TRBJ2-6; 9 positions agree with TRBD1. After removal of 3 bases from V and 0 bases from J, the junction contained 7 bases not matched to a gene. Germline V gene lookup returns CDR1 SGDLS and CDR2 YYNGEE. The CDR3 is made up of 18 amino acids. As DNA, the CDR3 is TGTGCCAGCAGCGGCCGGGACAGGGCTTTCTCTGGGGCCAACGTCCTGACTTTC. It encodes CASSGRDRAFSGANVLTF.

This clonotype showed up many times. The rearrangement links TRBV20-1 to TRBJ2-6; TRBD2 might be the D (6 bases). Germline loops: CDR1 DFQATT, CDR2 SNEGSKA (reference sequence). V lost 6 bases to trimming and J lost 2 bases, with 8 bases between them. The CDR3 is 13 amino acids. The CDR3 bases are TGCAGTGCGTCGGGAGCTGGGGCCAACGTCCTGACTTTC. Translation gives CSASGAGANVLTF.

This clonotype appeared many times. The chain joins TRBV10-3 to TRBJ1-2; D might be TRBD1 (5 bases). Trimming pared 6 bases from V and 4 bases from J, leaving 12 bases between. In germline, CDR1 is ENHRY, CDR2 SYGVKD. The CDR3 length is 13 residues. The CDR3 DNA follows: TGTGCCATCAGCAAGGACAACTCCTATGGCTACACCTTC. Its protein product is CAISKDNSYGYTF.

This clonotype was detected many times. The V gene is TRBV29-1, the J gene TRBJ2-1, with 7 bases lining up with TRBD2. The CDR3 spans 13 residues. Germline lookup yields CDR1 SQVTM and CDR2 ANQGSEA. With V trimmed by 4 bases and J by 7 bases, 7 bases remained unmatched. The CDR3 here is CSVGRERWNEQFF. The CDR3 DNA reads as TGCAGCGTTGGGCGGGAGAGGTGGAATGAGCAGTTCTTC.

The gene calls are TRBV3-1 and TRBJ2-7; D gene ambiguous. The CDR3 extends over 15 amino acids. Germline V lookup: CDR1 LGHDT, CDR2 YNNKEL (reference sequence). V shed 1 base and J shed 0 bases, with 10 bases lying between them. CDR3 in amino acids: CASSQVEWDSYEQYF. For the CDR3, the DNA is TGTGCCAGCAGCCAAGTCGAGTGGGACTCCTACGAGCAGTACTTC.

This clonotype was seen many times. CDR3 residues: CASSPTGPTRAFF. For the CDR3, the DNA is TGTGCCAGCAGCCCCACAGGGCCCACGCGGGCTTTCTTT. The chain couples TRBV5-5 to TRBJ1-1; tentatively, D is TRBD1 (6 bases). The CDR3 has 13 amino acids. V was cut by 4 bases and J by 11 bases, with 18 bases left in between. Germline CDR1 is SGHKS and CDR2 is YYEKEE (reference sequence).

Concerning this clonotype itself: A much larger clone differs from this one at a single base, so this may be a read error. The rearrangement uses TRBV19 and TRBJ1-3; D not resolved. Germline lookup yields CDR1 LNHDA and CDR2 SQIVND (reference sequence). The CDR3 runs to 15 residues. This chain's CDR3 is CAGSPPSGTGNTIYF. The CDR3 DNA reads TGTGCCGGTAGTCCCCCCTCCGGTACTGGAAACACCATATATTTT.